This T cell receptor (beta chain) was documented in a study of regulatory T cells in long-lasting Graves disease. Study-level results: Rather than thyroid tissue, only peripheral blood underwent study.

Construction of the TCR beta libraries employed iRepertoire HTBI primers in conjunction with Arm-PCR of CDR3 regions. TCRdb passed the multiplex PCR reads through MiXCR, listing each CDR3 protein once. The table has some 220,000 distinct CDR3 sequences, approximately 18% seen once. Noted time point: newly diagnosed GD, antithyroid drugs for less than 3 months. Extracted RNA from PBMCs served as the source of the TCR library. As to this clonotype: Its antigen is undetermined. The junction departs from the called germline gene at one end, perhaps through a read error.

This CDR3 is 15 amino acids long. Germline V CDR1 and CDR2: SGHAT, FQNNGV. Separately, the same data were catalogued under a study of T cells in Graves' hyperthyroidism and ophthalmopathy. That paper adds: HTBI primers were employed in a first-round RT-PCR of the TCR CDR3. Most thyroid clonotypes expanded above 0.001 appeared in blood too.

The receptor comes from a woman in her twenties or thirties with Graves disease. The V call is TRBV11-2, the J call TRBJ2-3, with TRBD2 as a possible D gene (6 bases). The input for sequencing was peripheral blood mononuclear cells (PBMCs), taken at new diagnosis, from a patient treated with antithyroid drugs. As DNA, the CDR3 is TGTGCCAGCAGCTTAATCGGGACTTTCACAGATACTCAGTGTTTT. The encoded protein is CASSLIGTFTDTQCF. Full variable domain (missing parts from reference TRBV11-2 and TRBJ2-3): EAGVAQSPRYKIIEKRQSVAFWCNPISGHATLYWYQQILGQGPKLLIQFQNNGVVDDSQLPKDRFSAERLKGVDSTLKIQPAKLEDSAVYLCASSLIGTFTDTQCFGPGTRLTVL.